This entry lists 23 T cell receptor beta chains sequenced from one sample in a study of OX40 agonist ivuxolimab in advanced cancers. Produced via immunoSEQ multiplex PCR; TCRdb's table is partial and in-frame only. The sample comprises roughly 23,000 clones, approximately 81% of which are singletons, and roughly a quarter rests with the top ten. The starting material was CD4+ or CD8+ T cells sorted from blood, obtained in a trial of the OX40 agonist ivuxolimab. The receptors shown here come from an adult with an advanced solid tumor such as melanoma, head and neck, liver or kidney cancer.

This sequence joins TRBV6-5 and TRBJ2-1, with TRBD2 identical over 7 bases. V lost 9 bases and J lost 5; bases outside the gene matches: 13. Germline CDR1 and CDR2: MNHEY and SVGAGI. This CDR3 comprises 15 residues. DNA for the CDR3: TGTGCCAGTACGACTTGGCGGGAGAGTCACAATGAGCAGTTCTTC. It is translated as CASTTWRESHNEQFF.

The CDR3 DNA sequence: TGTGCCAGCTCACGCACACCGACCGGGACAGGGGGAGAGACCCAGTACTTC. It is translated as CASSRTPTGTGGETQYF. V gene TRBV18 combines with J gene TRBJ2-5; the match to TRBD1 covers 11 bases. Germline lookup yields CDR1 KGHSH and CDR2 LQKENI. Germline trimming cut 4 bases from V and 4 bases from J; bases unmatched to any gene: 11. The CDR3 totals 17 residues.

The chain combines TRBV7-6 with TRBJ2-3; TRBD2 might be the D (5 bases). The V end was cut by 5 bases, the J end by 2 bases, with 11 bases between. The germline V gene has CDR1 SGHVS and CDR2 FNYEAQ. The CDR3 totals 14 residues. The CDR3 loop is CASSAGLTTDTQYF. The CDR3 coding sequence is TGTGCCAGCAGCGCCGGACTTACCACAGATACGCAGTATTTT.

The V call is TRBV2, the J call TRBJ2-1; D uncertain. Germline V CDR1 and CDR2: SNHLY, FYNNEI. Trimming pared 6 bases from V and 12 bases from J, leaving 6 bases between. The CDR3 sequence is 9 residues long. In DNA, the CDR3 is TGTGCCAGCAGGTTAGGGCAGTTCTTC. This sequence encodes CASRLGQFF.

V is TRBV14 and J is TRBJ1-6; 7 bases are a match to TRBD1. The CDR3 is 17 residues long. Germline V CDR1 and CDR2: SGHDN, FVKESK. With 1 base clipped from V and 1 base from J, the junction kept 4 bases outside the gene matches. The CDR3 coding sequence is TGTGCCAGCAGCCAAGGAGACAGGGCTTCCTATAATTCACCCCTCCACTTT. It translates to CASSQGDRASYNSPLHF.

The CDR3 is CATRGGSAEAFF. CDR3 in DNA: TGTGCCACTAGGGGAGGGAGTGCTGAAGCTTTCTTT. V and J are TRBV6-1 and TRBJ1-1, with D possibly being TRBD1 (5 bases). V was clipped by 10 bases and J by 6 bases, with 15 bases between them. The CDR3 sequence is 12 residues long. Germline CDR1 is MNHNS and CDR2 is SASEGT.

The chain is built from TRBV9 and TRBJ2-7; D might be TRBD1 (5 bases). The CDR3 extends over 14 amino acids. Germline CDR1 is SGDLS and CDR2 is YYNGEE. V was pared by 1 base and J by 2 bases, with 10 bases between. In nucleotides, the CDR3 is TGTGCCAGCAGCGTACAGGGTGGGGCCTACGAGCAGTACTTC. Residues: CASSVQGGAYEQYF.

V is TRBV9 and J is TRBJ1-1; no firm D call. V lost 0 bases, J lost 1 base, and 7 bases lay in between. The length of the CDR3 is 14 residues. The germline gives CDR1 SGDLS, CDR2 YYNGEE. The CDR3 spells CASSVEPENTEAFF. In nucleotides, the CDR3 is TGTGCCAGCAGCGTAGAACCGGAGAACACTGAAGCTTTCTTT.

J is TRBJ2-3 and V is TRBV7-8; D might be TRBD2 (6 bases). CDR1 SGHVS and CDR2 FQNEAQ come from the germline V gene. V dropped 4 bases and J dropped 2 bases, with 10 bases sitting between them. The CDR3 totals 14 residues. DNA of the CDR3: TGTGCCAGCAGCTCCGGGGGTTACACAGATACGCAGTATTTT. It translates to CASSSGGYTDTQYF.

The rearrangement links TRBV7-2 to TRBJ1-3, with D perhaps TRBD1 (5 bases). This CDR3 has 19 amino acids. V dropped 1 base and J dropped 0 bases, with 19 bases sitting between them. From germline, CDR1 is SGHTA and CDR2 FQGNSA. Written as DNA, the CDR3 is TGTGCCAGCAGCTTAGGAGTACGTGGAGGGGCCCTCTCTGGAAACACCATATATTTT. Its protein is CASSLGVRGGALSGNTIYF.

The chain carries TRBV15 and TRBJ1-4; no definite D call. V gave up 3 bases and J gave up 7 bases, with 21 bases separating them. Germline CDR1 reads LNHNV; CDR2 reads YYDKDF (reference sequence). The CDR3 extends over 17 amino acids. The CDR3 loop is CATSRDLVGGFSEKLFF. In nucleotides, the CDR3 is TGTGCCACCAGCAGGGACTTGGTTGGCGGGTTTAGTGAAAAACTGTTTTTT.

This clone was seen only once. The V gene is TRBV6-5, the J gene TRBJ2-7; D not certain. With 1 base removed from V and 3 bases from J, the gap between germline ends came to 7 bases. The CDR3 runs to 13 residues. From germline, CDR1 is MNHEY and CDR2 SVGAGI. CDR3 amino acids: CASSYFPYYEQYF. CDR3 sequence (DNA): TGTGCCAGCAGTTACTTTCCGTACTACGAGCAGTACTTC.

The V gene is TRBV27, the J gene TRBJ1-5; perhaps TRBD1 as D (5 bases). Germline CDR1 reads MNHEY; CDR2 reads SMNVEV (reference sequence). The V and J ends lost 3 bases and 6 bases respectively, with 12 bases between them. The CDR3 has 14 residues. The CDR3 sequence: CASSFGGASQPQHF. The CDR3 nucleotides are TGTGCCAGCAGTTTCGGGGGAGCAAGTCAGCCCCAGCATTTT.

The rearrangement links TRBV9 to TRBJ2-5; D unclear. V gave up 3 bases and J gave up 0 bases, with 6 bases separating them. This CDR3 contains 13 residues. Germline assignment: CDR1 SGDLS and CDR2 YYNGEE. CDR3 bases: TGTGCCAGCAGCGACCGGTACCAAGAGACCCAGTACTTC. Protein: CASSDRYQETQYF.

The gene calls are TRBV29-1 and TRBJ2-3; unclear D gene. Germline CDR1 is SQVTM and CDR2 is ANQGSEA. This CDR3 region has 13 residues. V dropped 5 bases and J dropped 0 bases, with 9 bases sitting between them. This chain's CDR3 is CSVLGSSTDTQYF. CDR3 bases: TGCAGCGTTTTGGGCTCTAGCACAGATACGCAGTATTTT.

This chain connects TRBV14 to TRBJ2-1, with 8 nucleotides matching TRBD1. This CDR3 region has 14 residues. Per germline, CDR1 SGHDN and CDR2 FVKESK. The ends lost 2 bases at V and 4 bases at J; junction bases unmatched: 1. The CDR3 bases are TGTGCCAGCAGCCAATGGGACAGGTACAATGAGCAGTTCTTC. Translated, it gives CASSQWDRYNEQFF.

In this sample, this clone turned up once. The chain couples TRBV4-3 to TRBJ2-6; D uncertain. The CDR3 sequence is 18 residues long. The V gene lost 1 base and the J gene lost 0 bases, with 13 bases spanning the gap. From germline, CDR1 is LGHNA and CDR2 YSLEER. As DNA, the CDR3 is TGCGCCAGCAGCCAAGGGCCTGAAGGGAACTCTGGGGCCAACGTCCTGACTTTC. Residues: CASSQGPEGNSGANVLTF.

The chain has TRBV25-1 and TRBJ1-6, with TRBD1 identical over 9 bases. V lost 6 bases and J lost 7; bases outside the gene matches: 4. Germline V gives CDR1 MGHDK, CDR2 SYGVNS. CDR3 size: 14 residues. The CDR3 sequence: CASSWDRDNSPLHF. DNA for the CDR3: TGTGCCAGCAGCTGGGACAGGGACAATTCACCCCTCCACTTT. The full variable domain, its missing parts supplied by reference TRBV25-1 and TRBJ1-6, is EADIYQTPRYLVIGTGKKITLECSQTMGHDKMYWYQQDPGMELHLIHYSYGVNSTEKGDLSSESTVSRIRTEHFPLTLESARPSHTSQYLCASSWDRDNSPLHFGNGTRLTVT.

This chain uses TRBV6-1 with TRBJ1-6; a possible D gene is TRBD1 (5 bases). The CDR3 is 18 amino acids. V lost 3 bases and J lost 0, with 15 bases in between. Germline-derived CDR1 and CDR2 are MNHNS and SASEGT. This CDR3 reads CASSDPGVISSYNSPLHF. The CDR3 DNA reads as TGTGCCAGCAGTGATCCGGGGGTTATTAGCTCCTATAATTCACCCCTCCACTTT.

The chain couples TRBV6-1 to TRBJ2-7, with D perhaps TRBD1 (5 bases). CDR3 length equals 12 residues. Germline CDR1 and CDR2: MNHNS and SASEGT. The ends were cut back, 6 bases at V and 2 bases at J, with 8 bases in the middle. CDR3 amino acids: CASRDTPYEQYF. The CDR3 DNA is TGTGCCAGCAGGGACACCCCCTACGAGCAGTACTTC.

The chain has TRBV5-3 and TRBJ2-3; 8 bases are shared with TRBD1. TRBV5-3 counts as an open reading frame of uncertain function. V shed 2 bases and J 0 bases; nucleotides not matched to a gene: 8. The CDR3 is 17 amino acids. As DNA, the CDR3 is TGTGCCAGAAGCTTAAGCCGACAGGGGCGAAGCACAGATACGCAGTATTTT. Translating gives CARSLSRQGRSTDTQYF.

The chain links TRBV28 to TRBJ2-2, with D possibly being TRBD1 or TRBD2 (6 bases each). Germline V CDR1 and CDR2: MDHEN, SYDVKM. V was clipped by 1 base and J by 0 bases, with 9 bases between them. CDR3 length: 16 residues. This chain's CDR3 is CASSLLGGANTGELFF. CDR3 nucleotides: TGTGCCAGCAGTTTATTGGGGGGCGCGAACACCGGGGAGCTGTTTTTT.

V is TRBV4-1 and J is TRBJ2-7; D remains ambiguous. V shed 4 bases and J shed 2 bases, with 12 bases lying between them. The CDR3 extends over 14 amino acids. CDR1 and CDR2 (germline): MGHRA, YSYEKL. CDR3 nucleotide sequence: TGCGCCAGCAGCCCAGTGGACGGTCCCTACGAGCAGTACTTC. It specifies CASSPVDGPYEQYF.